This passage covers 21 T cell receptor beta chains from one sample sequenced in a study of Tregs in tolerant kidney transplant recipients. Method: immunoSEQ multiplex PCR; TCRdb's copy keeps in-frame clones and lacks some. The data contain about 94,000 clones, over 85% of them singletons. The sample in question was CD4+ T cells from blood, obtained before the transplant. The receptors were gathered from a human donor who received a combined kidney and bone marrow transplant.

The chain joins TRBV28 to TRBJ1-3, with D possibly matching TRBD1 (5 bases). Deletions cut 2 bases from V and 0 bases from J, with 17 bases between. Looked up from germline, CDR1 is MDHEN and CDR2 is SYDVKM. This CDR3 has 18 residues. CDR3 in amino acids: CASSLRQGSSYSGNTIYF. The CDR3 DNA is TGTGCCAGCAGTTTAAGGCAGGGTTCCTCTTACTCTGGAAACACCATATATTTT.

The CDR3 bases are TGTGCCAGCAGACGAGGACAGAATGAAAAACTGTTTTTT. It is translated as CASRRGQNEKLFF. The chain links TRBV7-2 to TRBJ1-4; the D gene is possibly TRBD1 (6 bases). CDR3 size: 13 residues. CDR1 and CDR2 from the germline V gene are SGHTA and FQGNSA. Deletions cut 6 bases from V and 5 bases from J, with 10 bases between.

CDR3 loop: CASSRDGRGNTEAFF. In DNA form, the CDR3 reads TGCGCCAGCAGCAGGGATGGAAGGGGAAACACTGAAGCTTTCTTT. The chain uses TRBV5-1 and TRBJ1-1; tentative D call: TRBD1 (5 bases). Trimming left V 4 bases short and J 2 bases short, with 15 bases between. The germline gives CDR1 SGHRS, CDR2 YFSETQ. CDR3 length: 15 amino acids.

The chain has TRBV19 and TRBJ2-2; D might be TRBD2 (6 bases). V lost 3 bases and J 6 bases, leaving 8 bases between the germline ends. Germline V gene data show CDR1 as LNHDA and CDR2 as SQIVND (reference sequence). CDR3 length: 13 amino acids. The CDR3 region has the DNA TGTGCCAGTAGTATCTGGGAGGCCGGGGAGCTGTTTTTT. It encodes CASSIWEAGELFF.

This chain uses TRBV7-9 with TRBJ2-7, with a possible D match to TRBD2 (6 bases). V lost 3 bases and J 4 bases, leaving 13 bases between the germline ends. This CDR3 comprises 14 residues. In germline, CDR1 is SEHNR, CDR2 FQNEAQ (reference sequence). The CDR3 nucleotides are TGTGCCAGCAGCTTCCGCGGGAAGGGGTACGAGCAGTACTTC. Protein product: CASSFRGKGYEQYF.

This chain links TRBV7-2 with TRBJ1-4, with D tentatively TRBD1 (5 bases). The CDR3 is made up of 15 amino acids. The V gene lost 1 base and the J gene lost 8 bases, with 14 bases spanning the gap. The V gene's germline CDR1 is SGHTA and CDR2 FQGNSA. The CDR3 loop reads CASSLVYGGREKLFF. In nucleotides, the CDR3 is TGTGCCAGCAGCTTAGTTTATGGGGGGAGGGAAAAACTGTTTTTT.

As regards this clone: The germline gene is not matched at one end of the junction; a read error may be the cause. Distinct nucleotide sequences in the sample also encode this CDR3. V is TRBV19 and J is TRBJ2-7; no firm D call. The CDR3 contains 16 residues. Germline V gene sequence: CDR1 LNHDA, CDR2 SQIVND (reference sequence). CDR3 bases: TGTGCCAGTAGTCCCTTATACAGCTCGAATTCCTATGAGCAGTACTTC. Amino acids: CASSPLYSSNSYEQYF.

This clone was recorded once. This chain connects TRBV5-4 to TRBJ2-3, with 14 bases matching TRBD2. Trimming took 6 bases from V and 5 from J; bases not matched to a gene: 8. This CDR3 contains 16 residues. The germline V gene has CDR1 SGHNT and CDR2 YYREEE (reference sequence). CDR3 amino acids: CASKPRTSGGQDTQYF. The CDR3 coding sequence is TGTGCCAGCAAACCTCGGACTAGCGGGGGGCAAGATACGCAGTATTTT.

This chain joins TRBV6-5 and TRBJ1-4, with TRBD1 matching over 9 bases. The ends lost 6 bases at V and 7 bases at J; junction bases unmatched: 9. Germline V gene sequence: CDR1 MNHEY, CDR2 SVGAGI. The CDR3 extends over 15 amino acids. CDR3 DNA sequence: TGTGCCAGCAGCTCCCTTTTGGACAGGGGTGAAAAACTGTTTTTT. This gives the protein CASSSLLDRGEKLFF.

The CDR3 sequence is CASSPSWARAGGPEQYF. In DNA form, the CDR3 reads TGCGCCAGCAGCCCTTCCTGGGCGAGAGCGGGGGGGCCCGAGCAGTACTTC. The V gene is TRBV4-1, the J gene TRBJ2-7; 10 bases fit TRBD2. After removal of 4 bases from V and 6 bases from J, the junction contained 15 bases not matched to a gene. CDR3 size: 17 residues. Germline CDR1 reads MGHRA; CDR2 reads YSYEKL.

The rearrangement links TRBV15 to TRBJ2-1, with D unresolved. Trimming cost V 1 base and J 7 bases, with 14 bases left between them. Germline V CDR1 and CDR2: LNHNV, YYDKDF (reference sequence). The CDR3 consists of 15 residues. The CDR3 nucleotides read TGTGCCACCAGCAGAGGTGCGGCCCGAGGAAATGAGCAGTTCTTC. Protein: CATSRGAARGNEQFF.

The CDR3: CASSEQGMNTEAFF. In DNA, the CDR3 is TGTGCCAGCAGTGAGCAGGGGATGAACACTGAAGCTTTCTTT. This rearrangement joins TRBV2 to TRBJ1-1, with D maybe TRBD1 (6 bases). Germline lookup yields CDR1 SNHLY and CDR2 FYNNEI. Trimming stripped 3 bases from V and 0 bases from J, with 8 bases between. The CDR3 is 14 amino acids.

The chain carries TRBV4-2 and TRBJ1-5; 11 nucleotides match TRBD1. The CDR3 runs 16 residues. Germline lookup yields CDR1 LGHNA and CDR2 YNFKEQ. The V and J ends lost 3 bases and 7 bases, in that order; junction bases with no gene match: 8. The CDR3 sequence is CASSHLEGTGGQPQHF. DNA for the CDR3: TGTGCCAGCAGCCACCTTGAGGGGACAGGGGGACAGCCCCAGCATTTT.

This sequence joins TRBV11-2 and TRBJ1-2, with a tentative D call TRBD1 (5 bases). CDR3 length: 16 amino acids. V shed 6 bases and J shed 8 bases, with 25 bases lying between them. Per the germline V gene, CDR1 is SGHAT and CDR2 is FQNNGV. CDR3 protein: CASSPTGGAPKLGYTF. As DNA, the CDR3 is TGTGCCAGCAGTCCTACCGGCGGGGCGCCGAAGCTAGGCTACACCTTC. Variable domain in full (rest from reference TRBV11-2 and TRBJ1-2): EAGVAQSPRYKIIEKRQSVAFWCNPISGHATLYWYQQILGQGPKLLIQFQNNGVVDDSQLPKDRFSAERLKGVDSTLKIQPAKLEDSAVYLCASSPTGGAPKLGYTFGSGTRLTVV.

V gene TRBV21-1 combines with J gene TRBJ2-7; the tabulated D call, TRBD1, remains unverified against the DNA. TRBV21-1 is a known pseudogene. This CDR3 has 16 residues. CDR3 in DNA: TGTGCCAGCAGCGCTAAATGGACAGATATTACCTACGAGCAGTACTTC. It specifies CASSAKWTDITYEQYF.

This chain uses TRBV5-5 with TRBJ1-1; the D gene is possibly TRBD1 (5 bases). Germline assignment: CDR1 SGHKS and CDR2 YYEKEE (reference sequence). This CDR3 has 17 residues. V lost 4 bases and J 1 base, leaving 20 bases between the germline ends. This chain's CDR3 is CASSLIPRDSGNTEAFF. The CDR3 coding sequence is TGTGCCAGCAGCCTCATACCGAGGGACTCCGGGAACACTGAAGCTTTCTTT.

The gene calls are TRBV11-2 and TRBJ2-7, with D unresolved. The germline CDR1 and CDR2 sequences are SGHAT and FQNNGV. The CDR3 loop spans 14 amino acids. V gave up 2 bases and J gave up 0 bases, with 8 bases separating them. The CDR3 region is CASSLMFFSYEQYF. CDR3 nucleotides: TGTGCCAGCAGCTTAATGTTCTTCTCCTACGAGCAGTACTTC.

The chain has TRBV2 and TRBJ2-7; a possible D gene is TRBD1 (6 bases). In germline, CDR1 is SNHLY, CDR2 FYNNEI. CDR3 size: 13 residues. The V end was cut by 6 bases, the J end by 2 bases, with 11 bases between. CDR3 sequence: CASRRDTAYEQYF. The CDR3 bases are TGTGCCAGCAGAAGGGACACGGCCTACGAGCAGTACTTC. The full variable domain, its missing parts supplied by reference TRBV2 and TRBJ2-7, is EPEVTQTPSHQVTQMGQEVILRCVPISNHLYFYWYRQILGQKVEFLVSFYNNEISEKSEIFDDQFSVERPDGSNFTLKIRSTKLEDSAMYFCASRRDTAYEQYFGPGTRLTVT.

This chain joins TRBV6-5 and TRBJ2-3, with TRBD1 matching over 10 bases. J was trimmed by 1 base and V by 4 bases; bases with no gene match: 2. The CDR3 has 15 amino acids. Germline CDR1 is MNHEY and CDR2 is SVGAGI. The CDR3, as DNA: TGTGCCAGCAGTTGGGGGACAGGGGGCACAGATACGCAGTATTTT. Translation: CASSWGTGGTDTQYF.

The chain is built from TRBV11-2 and TRBJ1-2; no reliable D call. The CDR3 totals 18 residues. The V end lost 2 bases, the J end lost 4 bases, and 23 bases lay between the germline ends. Per the germline V gene, CDR1 is SGHAT and CDR2 is FQNNGV. The CDR3 nucleotides read TGTGCCAGCAGCTTATCGCTTATCTCTCGAACAGAGACCTATGGCTACACCTTC. Protein sequence: CASSLSLISRTETYGYTF. The variable domain in full, with the rest retrieved from reference TRBV11-2 and TRBJ1-2, is EAGVAQSPRYKIIEKRQSVAFWCNPISGHATLYWYQQILGQGPKLLIQFQNNGVVDDSQLPKDRFSAERLKGVDSTLKIQPAKLEDSAVYLCASSLSLISRTETYGYTFGSGTRLTVV.

V usage is TRBV7-2 and J usage is TRBJ2-7; the D gene is possibly TRBD2 (6 bases). CDR3 size: 13 residues. V lost 1 base and J lost 7, with 11 bases in between. The germline CDR1 and CDR2 sequences are SGHTA and FQGNSA. The CDR3 DNA sequence: TGTGCCAGCAGCTTAGATGGGGGGTATGAGCAGTACTTC. Residues: CASSLDGGYEQYF.